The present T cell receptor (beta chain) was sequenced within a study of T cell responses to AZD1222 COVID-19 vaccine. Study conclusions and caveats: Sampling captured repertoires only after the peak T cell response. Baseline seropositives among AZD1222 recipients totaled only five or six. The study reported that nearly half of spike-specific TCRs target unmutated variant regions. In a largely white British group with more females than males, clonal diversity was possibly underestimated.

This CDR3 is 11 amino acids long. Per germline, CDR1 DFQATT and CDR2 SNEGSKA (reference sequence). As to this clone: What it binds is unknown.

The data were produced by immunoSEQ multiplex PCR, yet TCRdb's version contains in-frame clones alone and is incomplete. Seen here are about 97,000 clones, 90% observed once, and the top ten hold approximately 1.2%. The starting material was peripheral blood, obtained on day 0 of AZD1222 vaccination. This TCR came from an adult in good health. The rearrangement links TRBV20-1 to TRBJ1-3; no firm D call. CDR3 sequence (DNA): TGCACGGCCCAAGTTGGGGACACCATATATTTT. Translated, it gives CTAQVGDTIYF.